This is a list of T cell receptor beta chains from one sample in a study of cytomegalovirus exposure and HLA in healthy donors. The data were produced by immunoSEQ multiplex PCR, yet TCRdb's version contains in-frame clones alone and is incomplete. The table has some 140,000 clones, around 79% seen once. The sequencing sample was made of PBMCs. The receptor source for this set is a female donor in good health and CMV-seronegative. Both conserved end residues are part of each CDR3. The D gene is left open where the match is weak. A clone size is listed for some rows: how often the clone was seen (once, few, many), or a class if it is expanded.

TRBJ2-7,TRBD1,TRBV14,.,TGTGCCAGCAGCCGGGGACAGGGGCCCTACGAGCAGTACTTC,CASSRGQGPYEQYF
TRBJ2-3,.,TRBV7-9,.,TGTGCCAGCAGTTTCGAATCTACAGGGAGCACAGATACGCAGTATTTT,CASSFESTGSTDTQYF
TRBJ1-4,TRBD1,TRBV6-4,.,TGTGCCAGCAGTCTCGACAGGGGTGAAAAACTGTTTTTT,CASSLDRGEKLFF
TRBJ2-5,.,TRBV27,.,TGTGCCAGCAGTTTCAGAGTCTATCGGGAGCAGTACTTC,CASSFRVYREQYF
TRBJ2-5,TRBD2,TRBV10-3,.,TGTGCCACAAGTAGCGGGGCCGAAGAGACCCAGTACTTC,CATSSGAEETQYF
TRBJ2-3,TRBD2,TRBV19,.,TGTGCCAGTAGTTTCTCGGACATACCGGGACTAGGGTTCCATACGCAGTATTTT,CASSFSDIPGLGFHTQYF
TRBJ1-2,TRBD1,TRBV11-2,.,TGTGCCAGCAGCTGGACAGGGGGAGACTATGGCTACACCTTC,CASSWTGGDYGYTF
TRBJ2-7,TRBD2,TRBV11-1,.,TGTGCCAGCAGCCAGGGACTAGCGGGGGCCCATAGCTCCTACGAGCAGTACTTC,CASSQGLAGAHSSYEQYF
TRBJ2-2,TRBD1,TRBV19,.,TGTGCCAGTAGAGCAGGGGGCAACACCGGGGAGCTGTTTTTT,CASRAGGNTGELFF
TRBJ2-1,.,TRBV7-9,.,TGTGCCAGCAGCTTCGGACTACCTCCCTACAATGAGCAGTTCTTC,CASSFGLPPYNEQFF
TRBJ1-6,TRBD1,TRBV7-9,.,TGTGCCAGCAGCTTCGGGGACAGGGAACTTTCCTATAATTCACCCCTCCACTTT,CASSFGDRELSYNSPLHF
TRBJ1-3,.,TRBV6-5,.,TGTGCCAGCAGTTACGAGTCCTCTGGAAACACCATATATTTT,CASSYESSGNTIYF
TRBJ1-2,TRBD1,TRBV4-1,once,TGCGCCAGCAGCCAAGGCTCCGGGACAGGGGAGGACTATGGCTACACCTTC,CASSQGSGTGEDYGYTF
TRBJ1-5,.,TRBV9,few,TGTGCCAGCAGCGCCTCCGGGGGGAATCAGCCCCAGCATTTT,CASSASGGNQPQHF
TRBJ1-5,.,TRBV19,.,TGTGCCAGTTCGCACAGGGCTCGCGGTCAGCCCCAGCATTTT,CASSHRARGQPQHF
TRBJ2-5,TRBD1,TRBV7-3,.,TGTGCCAGCAGCATGACAGGGGGCCGCGAGACCCAGTACTTC,CASSMTGGRETQYF
TRBJ1-1,.,TRBV5-5,few,TGTGCCAGCAGCCCGGGGGGCTCAGAAGCTTTCTTT,CASSPGGSEAFF
TRBJ2-5,.,TRBV12-5,.,TGTGCTAGTGGTTTGGTATTAGGGGGGGGGCGCGGAGGGACCCAGTACTTC,CASGLVLGGGRGGTQYF
TRBJ2-7,TRBD1,TRBV18,.,TGTGCCAGCTCACCAGACAGGGGATCCTACGAGCAGTACTTC,CASSPDRGSYEQYF
TRBJ2-4,TRBD2,TRBV7-7,once,TGTGAAGCGGGAGGGGATCGGAACATTCAGTACTTC,CEAGGDRNIQYF
TRBJ2-7,TRBD2,TRBV7-9,.,TGTGCCAGCAGCTCTAGCGGGAGTATCGACGAGCAGTACTTC,CASSSSGSIDEQYF
TRBJ1-5,.,TRBV11-3,.,TGTGCCAGCAGCCATCTCGGGGTTGGTCAGCCCCAGCATTTT,CASSHLGVGQPQHF
TRBJ2-1,TRBD2,TRBV15,.,TGTGCCACCAGCAGAGCTCGCGGGGGGACCTACAATGAGCAGTTCTTC,CATSRARGGTYNEQFF
TRBJ1-5,.,TRBV2,.,TGTGCCAGCAGTGACGGACGGGGATTTAAGCCCCAGCATTTT,CASSDGRGFKPQHF
TRBJ1-1,.,TRBV9,.,TGTGATCGTCCACGAGACTTAGGTGAAGCTTTCTTT,CDRPRDLGEAFF
TRBJ2-1,TRBD2,TRBV7-2,once,TGTGCCAGCAGCTCGGGACTAGCGTTACATGAGCAGTTCTTC,CASSSGLALHEQFF
TRBJ2-7,.,TRBV7-6,.,TGTGCCAGCACCACGACTCAGGGTTACGAGCAGTACTTC,CASTTTQGYEQYF
TRBJ2-5,.,TRBV5-1,.,TGCGCCAGCAGCTCCCCAGGGATCGGGGAGACCCAGTACTTC,CASSSPGIGETQYF
TRBJ1-1,.,TRBV7-2,.,TGTGCCAGCAGCTTCCGGGTGGGAGGAGGGTCCCTCACTGAAGCTTTCTTT,CASSFRVGGGSLTEAFF
TRBJ1-1,.,TRBV27,.,TGTGCCAGCGGTTTTTCGGCAGTCAGGTCTGAAGCTTTCTTT,CASGFSAVRSEAFF
TRBJ2-7,.,TRBV29-1,.,TGCAGCGTTCTCGCGGGCAGGGGGGACCCCTACGAGCAGTACTTC,CSVLAGRGDPYEQYF
TRBJ2-7,.,TRBV7-7,.,TGTGCTAGCAGCTTAACCGCCGGGGCCGGGGGCGAGCAGTACTTC,CASSLTAGAGGEQYF
TRBJ2-4,TRBD1,TRBV10-3,.,TGTGCCATCGCCGACAGGGGTACCAAAAACATTCAGTACTTC,CAIADRGTKNIQYF
TRBJ2-2,.,TRBV7-3,.,TGTGCCAGCAGCTCTACGGGACACCTCGGCGGGGAGCTGTTTTTT,CASSSTGHLGGELFF
TRBJ1-3,TRBD1,TRBV6-5,few,TGTGCCAGCAGTCACCGGACAGGGGCTGGAAACACCATATATTTT,CASSHRTGAGNTIYF
TRBJ1-5,.,TRBV6-5,few,TGTGCCAGCAGTCCCACATTCAATCAGCCCCAGCATTTT,CASSPTFNQPQHF
TRBJ1-1,TRBD1,TRBV29-1,few,TGCAGCGTTGGGGACAGGGGCACTGAAGCTTTCTTT,CSVGDRGTEAFF
TRBJ2-3,TRBD2,TRBV9,.,TGTGCCAGCAGCGGGACTAGCGTCACAGATACGCAGTATTTT,CASSGTSVTDTQYF
TRBJ2-7,.,TRBV7-9,.,TGTGCCAGCAGCCATGCAGGTTCTTCCTACGAGCAGTACTTC,CASSHAGSSYEQYF
TRBJ2-7,.,TRBV30,.,TGTGCCTGGAGTGTAGCCAGCGGCTACGAGCAGTACTTC,CAWSVASGYEQYF
TRBJ1-1,TRBD1,TRBV19,.,TGTGCCAGTAGAGACAGGGACACTGAAGCTTTCTTT,CASRDRDTEAFF
TRBJ2-1,.,TRBV28,once,TGTGCCAGCAGTTTACGGGGGATATACAATGAGCAGTTCTTC,CASSLRGIYNEQFF
TRBJ2-7,.,TRBV6-5,.,TGTGCCAGCAGTCTCCCGGACAGTATCCACGAGCAGTACTTC,CASSLPDSIHEQYF
TRBJ2-1,TRBD2,TRBV7-6,.,TGTGCCAGCAGCCCAGCGGGAGCGACCTACAATGAGCAGTTCTTC,CASSPAGATYNEQFF